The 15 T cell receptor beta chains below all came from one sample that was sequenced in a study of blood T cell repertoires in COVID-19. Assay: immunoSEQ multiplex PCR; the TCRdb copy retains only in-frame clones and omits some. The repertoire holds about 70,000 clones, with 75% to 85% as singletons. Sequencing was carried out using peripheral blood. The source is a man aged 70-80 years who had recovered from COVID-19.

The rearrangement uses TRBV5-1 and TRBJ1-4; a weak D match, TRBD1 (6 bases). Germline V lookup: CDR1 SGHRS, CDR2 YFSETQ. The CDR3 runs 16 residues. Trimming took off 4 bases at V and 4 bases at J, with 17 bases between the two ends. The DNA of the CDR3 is TGCGCCAGCAGCCCAACCTACAGGGAGGGTAATGAAAAACTGTTTTTT. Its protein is CASSPTYREGNEKLFF. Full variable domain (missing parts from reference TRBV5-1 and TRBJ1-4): KAGVTQTPRYLIKTRGQQVTLSCSPISGHRSVSWYQQTPGQGLQFLFEYFSETQRNKGNFPGRFSGRQFSNSRSEMNVSTLELGDSALYLCASSPTYREGNEKLFFGSGTQLSVL.

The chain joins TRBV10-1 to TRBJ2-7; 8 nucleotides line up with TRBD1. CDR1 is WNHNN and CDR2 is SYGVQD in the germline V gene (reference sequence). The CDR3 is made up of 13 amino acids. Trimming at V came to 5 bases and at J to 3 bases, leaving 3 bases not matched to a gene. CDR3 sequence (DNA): TGCGCCAGCAGTAAAGGACAGGGCTACGAGCAGTACTTC. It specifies CASSKGQGYEQYF.

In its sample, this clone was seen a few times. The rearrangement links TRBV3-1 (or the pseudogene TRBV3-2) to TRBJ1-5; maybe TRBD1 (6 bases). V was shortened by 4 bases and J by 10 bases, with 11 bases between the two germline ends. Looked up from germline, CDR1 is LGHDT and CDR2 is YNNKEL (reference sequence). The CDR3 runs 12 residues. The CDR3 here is CASSLRGGPQHF. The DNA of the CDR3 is TGTGCCAGCAGCCTAAGGGGGGGTCCCCAGCATTTT.

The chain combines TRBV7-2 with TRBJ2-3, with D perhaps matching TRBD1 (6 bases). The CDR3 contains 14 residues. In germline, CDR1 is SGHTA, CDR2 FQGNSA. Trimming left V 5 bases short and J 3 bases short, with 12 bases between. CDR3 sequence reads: CASSPVQGTDTQYF. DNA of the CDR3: TGTGCCAGCAGCCCCGTCCAGGGGACAGATACGCAGTATTTT.

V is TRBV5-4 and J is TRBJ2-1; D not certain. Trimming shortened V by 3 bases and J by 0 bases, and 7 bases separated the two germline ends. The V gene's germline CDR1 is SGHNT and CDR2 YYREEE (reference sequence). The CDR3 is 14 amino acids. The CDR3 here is CASSSPGSYNEQFF. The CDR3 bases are TGTGCCAGCAGCTCCCCGGGCTCCTACAATGAGCAGTTCTTC.

The CDR3 region has the DNA TGTGCCAGCTCACCGAATTCTCCGGGACAGGGGTCCGGGGAGCTGTTTTTT. It encodes CASSPNSPGQGSGELFF. This chain joins TRBV18 and TRBJ2-2, with 10 nucleotides matching TRBD1. Germline V lookup: CDR1 KGHSH, CDR2 LQKENI. Trimming took 3 bases from V and 6 from J; bases not matched to a gene: 10. This CDR3 region has 17 residues.

The chain's CDR3 is CASSAQGYNSPLHF. As DNA, the CDR3 is TGTGCCAGCAGCGCACAGGGCTATAATTCACCCCTCCACTTT. The chain carries TRBV7-9 and TRBJ1-6; possibly TRBD1 for D (6 bases). Trimming shortened V by 5 bases and J by 3 bases, and 8 bases separated the two germline ends. The CDR3 extends over 14 amino acids. CDR1 and CDR2 from the germline V gene are SEHNR and FQNEAQ (reference sequence).

The CDR3 here is CASSLLAGGSGNTIYF. The CDR3 nucleotides are TGTGCCAGCAGTTTATTGGCAGGGGGGTCCGGAAACACCATATATTTT. The gene calls are TRBV28 and TRBJ1-3; the match to TRBD1 covers 7 bases. V lost 1 base to trimming and J lost 4 bases; unmatched junction nucleotides: 7. Per the germline V gene, CDR1 is MDHEN and CDR2 is SYDVKM. The CDR3 contains 16 residues.

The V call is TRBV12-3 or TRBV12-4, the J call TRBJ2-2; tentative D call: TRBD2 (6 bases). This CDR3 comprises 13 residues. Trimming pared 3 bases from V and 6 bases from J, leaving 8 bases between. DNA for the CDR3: TGTGCCAGCAGTTTGTCGGGGGCCGGGGAGCTGTTTTTT. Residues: CASSLSGAGELFF.

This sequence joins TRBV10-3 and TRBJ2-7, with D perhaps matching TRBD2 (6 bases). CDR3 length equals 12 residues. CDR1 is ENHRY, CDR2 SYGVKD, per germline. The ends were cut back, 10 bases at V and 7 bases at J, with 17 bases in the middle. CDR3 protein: CASGTNPREQYF. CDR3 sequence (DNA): TGTGCCAGCGGGACCAACCCTAGGGAGCAGTACTTC.

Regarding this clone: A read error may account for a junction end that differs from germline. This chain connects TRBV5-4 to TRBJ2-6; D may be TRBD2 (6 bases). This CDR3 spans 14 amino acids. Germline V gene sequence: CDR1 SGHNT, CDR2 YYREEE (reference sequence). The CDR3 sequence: CASSLEWGDNVLTF. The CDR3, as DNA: TGTGCCAGCAGCTTGGAATGGGGGGACAACGTCCTGACTTTC.

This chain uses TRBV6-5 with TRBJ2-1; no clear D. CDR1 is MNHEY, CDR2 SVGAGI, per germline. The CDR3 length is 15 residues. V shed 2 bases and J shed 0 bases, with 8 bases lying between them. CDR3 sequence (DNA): TGTGCCAGCAGTTACGACATTAGCTCCTACAATGAGCAGTTCTTC. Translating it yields CASSYDISSYNEQFF.

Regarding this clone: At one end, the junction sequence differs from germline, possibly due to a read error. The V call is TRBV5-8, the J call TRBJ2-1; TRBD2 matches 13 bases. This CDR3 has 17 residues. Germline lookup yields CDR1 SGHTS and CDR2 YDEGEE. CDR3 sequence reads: CASSPGTSGVNYIEQFF. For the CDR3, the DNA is TGTGCCAGCAGCCCCGGGACTAGCGGGGTGAACTACATTGAGCAGTTCTTC.

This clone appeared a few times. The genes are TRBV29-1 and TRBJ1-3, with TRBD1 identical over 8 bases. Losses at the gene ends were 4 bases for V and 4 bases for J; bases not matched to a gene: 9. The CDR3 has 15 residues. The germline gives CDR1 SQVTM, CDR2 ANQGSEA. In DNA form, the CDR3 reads TGCAGCGTTGTAGTTCTGGGACAGGCGGGAAACACCATATATTTT. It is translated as CSVVVLGQAGNTIYF.

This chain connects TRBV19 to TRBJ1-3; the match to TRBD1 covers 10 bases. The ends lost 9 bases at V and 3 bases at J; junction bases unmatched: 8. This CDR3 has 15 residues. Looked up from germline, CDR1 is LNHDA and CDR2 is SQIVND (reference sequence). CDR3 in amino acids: CASTTTGGGGNTIYF. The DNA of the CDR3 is TGTGCCAGCACTACGACAGGGGGCGGTGGAAACACCATATATTTT.